The 6 T cell receptor beta chains in this list originate from one sample, sequenced in a study of T-cell memory formation after mild COVID-19. TCRdb reanalysed the 5' RACE reads using MiXCR and keeps one entry per CDR3 protein. The data show 400,000 or so distinct CDR3 sequences, around 20% seen once. The source material was PBMCs or a T cell subset sorted from them (not recorded which). The receptor source for this set is an adult woman who had mild COVID-19 (a few samples of this study predate the infection). Cell type and time point are not known.

The chain uses TRBV7-9 and TRBJ2-1; D is uncertain. Trimming cost V 6 bases and J 4 bases, with 25 bases left between them. The CDR3 runs 18 residues. CDR1 is SEHNR and CDR2 is FQNEAQ in the germline V gene (reference sequence). The CDR3 region has the DNA TGTGCCAGCAGTTCCCAAACCTTCTGGCGGAAACGTTACAATGAGCAGTTCTTC. This gives the protein CASSSQTFWRKRYNEQFF.

This clonotype was observed a few times. V gene TRBV20-1 combines with J gene TRBJ2-1; 8 bases fit TRBD2. V lost 5 bases to trimming and J lost 7 bases; unmatched junction nucleotides: 10. Germline V gives CDR1 DFQATT, CDR2 SNEGSKA (reference sequence). The CDR3 has 14 residues. The CDR3 nucleotides read TGCAGTGCTGCGCCCACTAGCGGCCAGAATGAGCAGTTCTTC. Its protein is CSAAPTSGQNEQFF.

The chain links TRBV7-9 to TRBJ1-1, with 7 bases fitting TRBD1. The CDR3 runs to 14 residues. Losses at the gene ends were 6 bases for V and 6 bases for J; bases not matched to a gene: 10. Germline CDR1 is SEHNR and CDR2 is FQNEAQ (reference sequence). The CDR3: CASRTTGVGAEAFF. The CDR3 coding sequence is TGTGCCAGCAGAACTACAGGGGTGGGGGCTGAAGCTTTCTTT.

The chain uses TRBV20-1 and TRBJ1-1; no reliable D call. Germline V CDR1 and CDR2: DFQATT, SNEGSKA (reference sequence). This CDR3 has 13 amino acids. V lost 5 bases, J lost 7 bases, and 17 bases lay in between. This chain's CDR3 is CSASRTDDVEAFF. CDR3 DNA: TGCAGTGCTTCTCGGACTGACGACGTTGAAGCTTTCTTT.

This chain links TRBV5-1 with TRBJ2-7, with 14 bases that match TRBD2. V lost 4 bases, J lost 0 bases, and 9 bases stayed unmatched. Germline V lookup: CDR1 SGHRS, CDR2 YFSETQ. This CDR3 has 18 residues. CDR3 in amino acids: CASSVGTSGGFSSYEQYF. CDR3 bases: TGCGCCAGCAGCGTGGGGACTAGCGGGGGCTTCAGCTCCTACGAGCAGTACTTC. Based on the CDR3 plus reference TRBV5-1 and TRBJ2-7, the full variable domain is KAGVTQTPRYLIKTRGQQVTLSCSPISGHRSVSWYQQTPGQGLQFLFEYFSETQRNKGNFPGRFSGRQFSNSRSEMNVSTLELGDSALYLCASSVGTSGGFSSYEQYFGPGTRLTVT.

This chain uses TRBV12-3 or TRBV12-4 with TRBJ1-1; no clear D. The CDR3 totals 13 residues. V shed 5 bases and J shed 8 bases, with 15 bases lying between them. CDR3 DNA: TGTGCCAGCAGTGGTCCTGGAAGGAGAGAAGCTTTCTTT. Amino acids: CASSGPGRREAFF.